The 4 T cell receptor beta chains presented below share a single source sample, sequenced in a study of blood T cell repertoires in COVID-19. Data came from immunoSEQ multiplex PCR; TCRdb stores just in-frame clones and leaves some out. This sample yields roughly 400,000 clones, of which more than 75% are seen a single time; about 9.4% belongs to the top ten. Material for sequencing was PBMCs or T cells enriched from blood (not recorded which). The source of these receptors is a woman in her 50s who had recovered from COVID-19.

The J gene is TRBJ2-1, the V gene TRBV29-1; 8 bases agree with TRBD2. Germline-derived CDR1 and CDR2 are SQVTM and ANQGSEA. The CDR3 is made up of 15 amino acids. J lost 7 bases, V lost 6 bases, and 14 bases had no gene match. CDR3 amino acids: CSVNLSGVEGNEQFF. CDR3 DNA sequence: TGCAGCGTAAACCTTAGCGGGGTGGAGGGGAATGAGCAGTTCTTC.

The chain couples TRBV18 to TRBJ2-7, with 7 bases matching TRBD1. Germline assignment: CDR1 KGHSH and CDR2 LQKENI. The CDR3 covers 13 residues. V gave up 4 bases and J gave up 5 bases; unmatched junction bases: 5. In DNA form, the CDR3 reads TGTGCCAGCTCACACGGACAGGCAGACGAGCAGTACTTC. It is translated as CASSHGQADEQYF.

V is TRBV24-1 and J is TRBJ1-4, with D maybe TRBD1 (6 bases). V was trimmed by 8 bases and J by 7 bases, leaving 13 bases between them. The CDR3 has 13 amino acids. Germline V gene lookup returns CDR1 KGHDR and CDR2 SFDVKD. As DNA, the CDR3 is TGTGCCACCAATGGGGGCGCGGGTGAAAAACTGTTTTTT. Its protein is CATNGGAGEKLFF.

This chain links TRBV21-1 with TRBJ1-5; TRBD1, as called in the table, went unchecked against the DNA. TRBV21-1 is assigned pseudogene status. CDR3 length equals 19 residues. The CDR3 DNA sequence: TGTGCCAGCAGCAATTCCGGGACAGGGTGTCGGTCTCGATTCCAGCCCCAGCATTTT. This encodes CASSNSGTGCRSRFQPQHF.